This T cell receptor beta chain was profiled in a study of T cells in Graves' hyperthyroidism and ophthalmopathy. Study results and caveats: Blood also held most thyroid clonotypes expanded beyond 0.001.

Amplification of TCR beta CDR3 regions was performed using RNA transcripts as template. The TCR CDR3 first-round RT-PCR relied on the HTBI primer set. TCRdb used MiXCR to reprocess the multiplex PCR reads, holding one entry per CDR3 protein. Found here are fewer than 600,000 distinct CDR3 sequences, 14% of them singletons; the top ten hold 14%. As for this clonotype: What it binds is not known. A read error is possible here, since a much larger clone lies one base away.

The V gene end was trimmed by 6 bases and the J gene end by 6 bases; junction bases not matched to a gene: 8. This CDR3 region has 14 residues. Per the germline V gene, CDR1 is MDHEN and CDR2 is SYDVKM. V gene TRBV28 combines with J gene TRBJ2-7; 10 bases fit TRBD2. The sequence was collected from a woman between 40 and 50 years old with Graves' hyperthyroidism. Sequencing input: blood. CDR3 residues: CASRPGTSECEQYF. DNA of the CDR3: TGTGCCAGCAGGCCCGGGACTAGCGAATGCGAGCAGTACTTC.